This TCR beta chain was sequenced during a study of PD-1 blockade in classical Hodgkin lymphoma. This clone was counted at least ten times. Its antigen is currently unknown. Profiled with immunoSEQ multiplex PCR; TCRdb holds only in-frame clones, not every one. The table records approximately 50,000 clones, over 60% of them present only once. The CDR3 runs 15 residues. Trimming removed 2 bases from V and 5 bases from J; junction bases left unmatched: 7. The germline V gene encodes CDR1 SEHNR and CDR2 FQNEAQ (reference sequence). Each of the patients experienced relapse following autologous stem cell transplantation, and their brentuximab vedotin exposure differed. General study points: Repertoire difference causes, possibly disease activity or prior therapy, remain undefined. Before treatment, complete responders showed about the same diversity as newly diagnosed patients. Whereas CD4+ TCR diversity had risen significantly by C4D1, CD8+ TCR diversity had not.

The sample consisted of peripheral blood mononuclear cells (PBMCs), taken before the second cycle of nivolumab. The genes are TRBV7-9 and TRBJ2-5; 8 nucleotides agree with TRBD2. The TCR originated in a human donor with classical Hodgkin lymphoma. This chain's CDR3 is CASSLSVAGWETQYF. As DNA, the CDR3 is TGTGCCAGCAGCTTATCGGTAGCGGGGTGGGAGACCCAGTACTTC.